A selection of T cell receptor beta chains follows, all from one sample in a study of blood T cell repertoires in COVID-19. Sequencing used immunoSEQ multiplex PCR; TCRdb keeps in-frame clones, though not all of them. This sample carries under 200,000 clones, approximately 80% of them seen once, and the ten largest clones take 10% to 15%. The sequencing input was PBMCs or T cells enriched from blood (not recorded which). Every receptor here comes from a man aged 45-65 years who had recovered from COVID-19. The conserved cysteine and the conserved F or W are not part of the CDR3 here.

j_call: TRBJ2-7
v_call: TRBV20-1
cdr3_aa: SAFSNYEQY

j_call: TRBJ1-5
v_call: TRBV19
cdr3_aa: ASSWLAQPQH

j_call: TRBJ2-7
v_call: TRBV7-2
cdr3_aa: ASSLGGPSYEQY

j_call: TRBJ1-2
v_call: TRBV10-1
cdr3_aa: ASSEGQDSPYNYGYT

j_call: TRBJ2-4
v_call: TRBV5-1
cdr3_aa: ASSLTQAKNIQY

j_call: TRBJ1-2
v_call: TRBV7-9
cdr3_aa: ASSPTGGAVLLDGYT

j_call: TRBJ1-3
v_call: TRBV5-1
cdr3_aa: ASSLGGTGNTIY

j_call: TRBJ2-6
v_call: TRBV29-1
cdr3_aa: SVVAGSSGANVLT

j_call: TRBJ1-1
v_call: TRBV25-1
cdr3_aa: ASSENVLYTEAF

j_call: TRBJ1-5
v_call: TRBV2
cdr3_aa: ASSEREGNQPQH

j_call: TRBJ2-7
v_call: TRBV19
cdr3_aa: ASSIPGGEQY

j_call: TRBJ2-5
v_call: TRBV7-2
cdr3_aa: ASSRRTSGGLYQETQY

j_call: TRBJ2-7
v_call: TRBV5-1
cdr3_aa: ASSLAQGYSYEQY

j_call: TRBJ1-1
v_call: TRBV4-3
cdr3_aa: ASSQERTGSAEAF

j_call: TRBJ2-7
v_call: TRBV28
cdr3_aa: ASSSRLFTYEQY

j_call: TRBJ1-2
v_call: TRBV7-9
cdr3_aa: ASTPGHPRAYGYT

j_call: TRBJ1-2
v_call: TRBV30
cdr3_aa: AWSVGQAYGYT

j_call: TRBJ1-2
v_call: TRBV9
cdr3_aa: ASTRTGNDYGYT

j_call: TRBJ1-1
v_call: TRBV7-2
cdr3_aa: ASSLNRLAEAF

j_call: TRBJ2-1
v_call: TRBV5-4
cdr3_aa: ASSPPGTGRYNEQF

j_call: TRBJ2-2
v_call: TRBV3-1/TRBV3-2
cdr3_aa: ASSQAGLRLNTGELF

j_call: TRBJ1-6
v_call: TRBV21-1
cdr3_aa: ARIRTGANSPLH

j_call: TRBJ2-5
v_call: TRBV5-5
cdr3_aa: ASSWVLGATAQTQY

j_call: TRBJ1-3
v_call: TRBV5-1
cdr3_aa: ASSSTSSGNTIY

j_call: TRBJ1-2
v_call: TRBV5-6
cdr3_aa: ASSLDRGPWGYT

j_call: TRBJ2-6
v_call: TRBV5-1
cdr3_aa: ASSTGQGIIVSGANVLT

j_call: TRBJ1-2
v_call: TRBV7-8
cdr3_aa: ATDDGGAGYGYT

j_call: TRBJ2-2
v_call: TRBV5-6
cdr3_aa: ASSLFYRGTNTGELF

j_call: TRBJ1-2
v_call: TRBV5-1
cdr3_aa: ASSSPGQTYGYT

j_call: TRBJ1-3
v_call: TRBV19
cdr3_aa: ASRTTGRSGNTIY

j_call: TRBJ2-7
v_call: TRBV4-1
cdr3_aa: ASSQGRGFPYEQY

j_call: TRBJ1-2
v_call: TRBV30
cdr3_aa: AWSGSGGSGYT

j_call: TRBJ1-5
v_call: TRBV3-1/TRBV3-2
cdr3_aa: ASSQDLGRGQPQH

j_call: TRBJ1-5
v_call: TRBV19
cdr3_aa: ASSSLSNQPQH

j_call: TRBJ1-4
v_call: TRBV15
cdr3_aa: ATRPAVKNEKLF

j_call: TRBJ1-1
v_call: TRBV7-9
cdr3_aa: ASQQGASEAF

j_call: TRBJ1-2
v_call: TRBV7-8
cdr3_aa: ASSFGTGGSYGYT